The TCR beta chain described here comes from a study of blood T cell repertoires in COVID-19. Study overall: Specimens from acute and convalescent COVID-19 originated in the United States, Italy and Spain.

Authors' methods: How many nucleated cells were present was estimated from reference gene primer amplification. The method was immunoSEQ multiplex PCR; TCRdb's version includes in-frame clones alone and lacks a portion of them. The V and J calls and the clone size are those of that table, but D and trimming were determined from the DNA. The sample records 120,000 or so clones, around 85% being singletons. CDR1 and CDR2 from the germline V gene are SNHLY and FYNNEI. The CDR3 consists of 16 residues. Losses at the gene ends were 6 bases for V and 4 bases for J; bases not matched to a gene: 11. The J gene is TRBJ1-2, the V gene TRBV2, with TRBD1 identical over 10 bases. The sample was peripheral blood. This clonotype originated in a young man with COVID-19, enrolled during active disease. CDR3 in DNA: TGTGCCAGCAGAGATCCCGGGACAGGGGCCCTCTATGGCTACACCTTC. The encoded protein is CASRDPGTGALYGYTF.